This TCR beta chain was found in a study of control samples from healthy donors and cancer patients. Assay: immunoSEQ multiplex PCR; the TCRdb copy retains only in-frame clones and omits some. In the table there are roughly 120,000 clones, about nine tenths of which are singletons. Material: blood. This TCR was sampled from a human donor in good health. The donor label of this sample is uncertain.

The CDR3 nucleotides read TGTGCCTGGAGTCTCCCGGACAGGTCCACCGGGGAGCTGTTTTTT. This translates into CAWSLPDRSTGELFF. The chain carries TRBV30 and TRBJ2-2; 7 bases match TRBD1. This CDR3 is 15 amino acids long. Germline V CDR1 and CDR2: GTSNPN, SVGIG (reference sequence). After removal of 2 bases from V and 4 bases from J, the junction contained 7 bases not matched to a gene.